This passage covers 18 T cell receptor beta chains from one sample sequenced in a study of cytomegalovirus exposure and HLA in healthy donors. PCR amplification relied on 60 Vbeta primers (plus 13 Jbeta primers). Data came from immunoSEQ multiplex PCR; TCRdb stores just in-frame clones and leaves some out. Here the sample spans approximately 150,000 clones, roughly 79% being singletons. The sequenced sample was PBMCs. The receptors derive from a man aged 40-50 years in good health and CMV-seronegative.

The genes are TRBV4-1 and TRBJ2-7; 13 bases align to TRBD2. The germline V gene encodes CDR1 MGHRA and CDR2 YSYEKL. Trimming took 1 base from V and 5 from J; bases not matched to a gene: 2. The CDR3 has 15 amino acids. This chain's CDR3 is CASSQGTSGSNEQYF. CDR3 coding DNA: TGCGCCAGCAGCCAAGGGACTAGCGGGAGCAACGAGCAGTACTTC.

The chain combines TRBV11-1 with TRBJ2-1, with 8 bases identical to TRBD2. Germline values: CDR1 SGHAT, CDR2 FQDESV (reference sequence). This CDR3 comprises 13 residues. Trimming removed 4 bases from V and 8 bases from J; junction bases left unmatched: 4. The CDR3 protein is CASSSRGGDEQFF. The CDR3 DNA reads as TGTGCCAGCAGCTCCCGGGGGGGAGATGAGCAGTTCTTC.

The chain has TRBV27 and TRBJ2-7; 9 bases align to TRBD1. The germline gives CDR1 MNHEY, CDR2 SMNVEV (reference sequence). The junction had 13 bases not matched to a gene; V was cut back by 8 bases and J by 5 bases. The CDR3 length is 15 residues. DNA of the CDR3: TGTGCCAGCCACCGGACAGGGGAAGTCGTGAACGAGCAGTACTTC. Translated: CASHRTGEVVNEQYF.

This clone was observed a few times. This chain joins TRBV11-1 and TRBJ2-3; a weak D match, TRBD2 (5 bases). CDR3 size: 15 residues. V was clipped by 4 bases and J by 0 bases, with 11 bases between them. The V gene's germline CDR1 is SGHAT and CDR2 FQDESV (reference sequence). As DNA, the CDR3 is TGTGCCAGCAGCTCTCAAAGCGGTAGCACAGATACGCAGTATTTT. This gives the protein CASSSQSGSTDTQYF.

CDR3 loop: CASSRNSGSGTDTQYF. CDR3 sequence (DNA): TGTGCCAGCAGCAGAAATAGCGGGAGTGGCACAGATACGCAGTATTTT. The chain combines TRBV7-3 with TRBJ2-3, with 9 nucleotides matching TRBD2. The length of the CDR3 is 16 residues. From germline, CDR1 is SGHTA and CDR2 FQGTGA. The J segment lost 1 base and the V segment lost 5 bases, leaving 7 bases of the junction unmatched.

The rearrangement joins TRBV11-2 to TRBJ1-2; D is uncertain. V was pared by 5 bases and J by 4 bases, with 14 bases between. The V gene's germline CDR1 is SGHAT and CDR2 FQNNGV. The CDR3 spans 14 residues. The CDR3 loop reads CASSPSGGPYGYTF. CDR3 DNA: TGTGCCAGCAGCCCCTCGGGAGGGCCCTATGGCTACACCTTC.

This chain joins TRBV28 and TRBJ2-7; 12 bases agree with TRBD1. With 8 bases clipped from V and 0 bases from J, the junction kept 11 bases outside the gene matches. CDR3 length equals 17 residues. Germline V CDR1 and CDR2: MDHEN, SYDVKM. CDR3 loop: CASRDRGPSGFSYEQYF. As DNA, the CDR3 is TGTGCCAGCCGGGACAGGGGGCCCAGCGGGTTCTCCTACGAGCAGTACTTC.

A few counts support this clone. This rearrangement joins TRBV6-5 to TRBJ1-1; D remains ambiguous. Trimming took off 5 bases at V and 4 bases at J, with 8 bases between the two ends. CDR3 size: 12 residues. The germline V gene encodes CDR1 MNHEY and CDR2 SVGAGI. The CDR3 nucleotides are TGTGCCAGCAGTCTCGAGGGCACTGAAGCTTTCTTT. It codes for CASSLEGTEAFF.

The rearrangement joins TRBV27 to TRBJ2-7, with D possibly being TRBD1 (5 bases). The CDR3 runs 15 residues. In germline, CDR1 is MNHEY, CDR2 SMNVEV (reference sequence). V lost 1 base to trimming and J lost 3 bases, with 13 bases between them. Here the CDR3 reads CASSLLADTCYEQYV. CDR3 sequence (DNA): TGTGCCAGCAGTTTATTGGCGGACACTTGCTACGAGCAGTACGTC.

The rearrangement links TRBV5-1 to TRBJ1-3; no clear D gene. Trimming took off 0 bases at V and 2 bases at J, with 6 bases between the two ends. The CDR3 runs to 14 residues. Germline V gives CDR1 SGHRS, CDR2 YFSETQ. CDR3 protein: CASSLGQAGNTIYF. CDR3 nucleotide sequence: TGCGCCAGCAGCTTGGGGCAGGCTGGAAACACCATATATTTT.

The V gene is TRBV7-8, the J gene TRBJ2-2; 14 nucleotides match TRBD2. CDR3 length equals 16 residues. The germline CDR1 and CDR2 sequences are SGHVS and FQNEAQ. J was trimmed by 4 bases and V by 5 bases; bases with no gene match: 3. CDR3 sequence (DNA): TGTGCCAGCAGCAGACTAGCGGGAGGGCGCACCGGGGAGCTGTTTTTT. This translates into CASSRLAGGRTGELFF.

In the case of this clone: At one end, the junction sequence differs from germline, possibly due to a read error. The V gene is TRBV4-1, the J gene TRBJ2-4; 7 bases are shared with TRBD2. Germline V lookup: CDR1 MGHRA, CDR2 YSYEKL. This CDR3 comprises 17 residues. CDR3 region: CASSPQSGGRAKNSQYF. The CDR3, as DNA: TGCGCCAGCAGCCCCCAATCCGGCGGGAGAGCCAAAAACAGTCAGTACTTC.

The chain recombines TRBV7-6 with TRBJ2-3; 11 nucleotides match TRBD2. The V gene end was trimmed by 1 base and the J gene end by 5 bases; junction bases not matched to a gene: 5. The germline gives CDR1 SGHVS, CDR2 FNYEAQ. This CDR3 has 16 amino acids. The CDR3 loop is CASSLGGLAGGDTQYF. Here the CDR3 DNA reads TGTGCCAGCAGCTTAGGGGGCCTAGCGGGAGGAGATACGCAGTATTTT.

This clone was picked up a small number of times. CDR3 region: CASSFSGANTDTQYF. Here the CDR3 DNA reads TGTGCCAGCAGCTTCTCGGGAGCGAACACAGATACGCAGTATTTT. This chain links TRBV5-5 with TRBJ2-3; TRBD2 might be the D (6 bases). This CDR3 contains 15 residues. CDR1 and CDR2 (germline): SGHKS, YYEKEE (reference sequence). V lost 2 bases and J lost 2, with 12 bases in between.

This clone appeared a few times. This chain joins TRBV28 and TRBJ2-2; 9 bases match TRBD1. Trimming cost V 9 bases and J 2 bases; bases outside gene matches: 7. Germline CDR1 and CDR2: MDHEN and SYDVKM. The CDR3 is 15 amino acids. The CDR3 nucleotides are TGTGCCAGTGTGCCGGGACAGGGTAACACCGGGGAGCTGTTTTTT. Translated, it gives CASVPGQGNTGELFF.

In its sample, this clone was seen once. The chain couples TRBV20-1 to TRBJ1-2; 7 nucleotides match TRBD1. This CDR3 comprises 11 residues. The V and J ends lost 5 bases and 6 bases, in that order; junction bases with no gene match: 3. Germline CDR1 reads DFQATT; CDR2 reads SNEGSKA (reference sequence). CDR3 nucleotide sequence: TGCAGTGCTGACGACAGGGATGGCTACACCTTC. It codes for CSADDRDGYTF.

This clone is a singleton in its sample. V usage is TRBV10-3 and J usage is TRBJ2-3, with D perhaps TRBD2 (6 bases). Germline V gene data show CDR1 as ENHRY and CDR2 as SYGVKD. V was cut by 6 bases and J by 5 bases, with 15 bases left in between. CDR3 length: 14 amino acids. CDR3 sequence (DNA): TGTGCCATCAGGGAGGGAGCGGATCAAGATACGCAGTATTTT. Translating gives CAIREGADQDTQYF.

The chain is built from TRBV19 and TRBJ1-2; weak D call: TRBD1 (6 bases). Trimming stripped 3 bases from V and 3 bases from J, with 14 bases between. The CDR3 sequence is 15 residues long. CDR1 is LNHDA, CDR2 SQIVND, per germline (reference sequence). The CDR3 reads CASSIRSGQHYGYTF. The CDR3 DNA sequence: TGTGCCAGTAGTATTCGTTCAGGACAGCACTATGGCTACACCTTC.